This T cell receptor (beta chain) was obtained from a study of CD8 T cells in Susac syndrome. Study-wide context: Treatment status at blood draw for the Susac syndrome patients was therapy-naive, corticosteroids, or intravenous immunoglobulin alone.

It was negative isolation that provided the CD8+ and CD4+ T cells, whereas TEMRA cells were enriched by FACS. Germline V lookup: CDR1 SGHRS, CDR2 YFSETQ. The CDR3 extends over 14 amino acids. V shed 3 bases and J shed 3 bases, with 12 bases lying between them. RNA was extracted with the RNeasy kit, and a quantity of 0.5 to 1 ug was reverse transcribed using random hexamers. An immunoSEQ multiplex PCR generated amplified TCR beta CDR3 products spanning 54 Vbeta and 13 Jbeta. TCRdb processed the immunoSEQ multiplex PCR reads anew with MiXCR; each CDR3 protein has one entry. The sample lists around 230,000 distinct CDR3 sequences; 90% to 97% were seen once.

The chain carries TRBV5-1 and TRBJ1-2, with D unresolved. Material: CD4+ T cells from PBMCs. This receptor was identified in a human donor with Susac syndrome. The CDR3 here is CASSYLEGHYGYTF. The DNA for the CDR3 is TGCGCCAGCAGCTACCTAGAAGGTCACTATGGCTACACCTTC.